Below, 9 T cell receptor beta chains from the same sample are listed, as sequenced in a study of control samples from healthy donors and cancer patients. Data came from immunoSEQ multiplex PCR; TCRdb stores just in-frame clones and leaves some out. The top ten hold approximately 3% of the sample, which has approximately 74,000 clones, about 94% seen once. Sequencing was performed on blood. The source is a woman under 40 in good health.

The rearrangement joins TRBV15 to TRBJ2-6; D may be TRBD1 (7 bases). The CDR3 is 17 residues long. Germline V gene sequence: CDR1 LNHNV, CDR2 YYDKDF (reference sequence). V was cut by 5 bases and J by 2 bases, with 16 bases left in between. CDR3 sequence (DNA): TGTGCCACCAGCGCGCTCCAGGGGGGACCTGGGGCCAACGTCCTGACTTTC. As protein: CATSALQGGPGANVLTF.

The chain combines TRBV7-9 with TRBJ1-2; no clear D. Trimming pared 11 bases from V and 7 bases from J, leaving 11 bases between. This CDR3 comprises 10 residues. Germline V CDR1 and CDR2: SEHNR, FQNEAQ (reference sequence). This CDR3 reads CAPDVLGYTF. The DNA for the CDR3 is TGTGCCCCCGACGTCCTTGGCTACACCTTC.

This chain uses TRBV5-6 with TRBJ2-3; D is ambiguous. CDR1 and CDR2 from the germline V gene are SGHDT and YYEEEE. The CDR3 contains 14 residues. The V and J ends lost 2 bases and 1 base respectively, with 8 bases between them. The CDR3 sequence: CASSLLVGTDTQYF. DNA for the CDR3: TGTGCCAGCAGCTTATTGGTGGGCACAGATACGCAGTATTTT.

This sequence joins TRBV5-6 and TRBJ1-1; D remains unclear. This CDR3 comprises 13 residues. With 3 bases removed from V and 3 bases from J, the gap between germline ends came to 9 bases. Germline V CDR1 and CDR2: SGHDT, YYEEEE. Written as DNA, the CDR3 is TGTGCCAGCAGCTCCGCAAGGTACACTGAAGCTTTCTTT. It is translated as CASSSARYTEAFF.

The rearrangement links TRBV7-2 to TRBJ1-1; a possible D gene is TRBD1 (5 bases). The germline V gene has CDR1 SGHTA and CDR2 FQGNSA. Trimming took 5 bases from V and 4 from J, leaving 17 bases between them. The CDR3 is 15 residues long. The CDR3 region is CASSTAGFAVTEAFF. The CDR3 nucleotides read TGTGCCAGCAGCACTGCAGGGTTTGCTGTCACTGAAGCTTTCTTT.

The chain couples TRBV6-5 to TRBJ1-3; the D is unclear. The V end was cut by 6 bases, the J end by 3 bases, with 9 bases between. The CDR3 covers 13 residues. Germline CDR1 and CDR2: MNHEY and SVGAGI. The CDR3 spells CASRPHDGNTIYF. The CDR3 DNA sequence: TGTGCCAGCAGGCCCCATGATGGAAACACCATATATTTT.

The chain carries TRBV4-1 and TRBJ1-6; D perhaps matches TRBD1 (5 bases). V was trimmed by 4 bases and J by 0 bases, leaving 10 bases between them. CDR3 size: 16 residues. Germline CDR1 reads MGHRA; CDR2 reads YSYEKL. CDR3 sequence reads: CASSLPGSSYNSPLHF. The CDR3 nucleotides are TGCGCCAGCAGCCTACCAGGGAGCTCCTATAATTCACCCCTCCACTTT.

The V and J genes are TRBV6-4 and TRBJ2-2, with 9 bases lining up with TRBD1. The germline gives CDR1 MRHNA, CDR2 SNTAGT. Trimming removed 2 bases from V and 6 bases from J; junction bases left unmatched: 7. The CDR3 consists of 16 residues. The CDR3 sequence is CASSDGTGKKAGELFF. The CDR3 DNA reads as TGTGCCAGCAGTGACGGGACAGGGAAAAAGGCCGGGGAGCTGTTTTTT.

The rearrangement joins TRBV5-1 to TRBJ2-1; 7 nucleotides match TRBD1. The CDR3 runs to 15 residues. After removal of 5 bases from V and 4 bases from J, the junction contained 9 bases not matched to a gene. Germline V gene data show CDR1 as SGHRS and CDR2 as YFSETQ. The CDR3 coding sequence is TGCGCCAGCAGATTACAGGGGATCGCTTACAATGAGCAGTTCTTC. Translating it yields CASRLQGIAYNEQFF. The full variable domain, in which reference TRBV5-1 and TRBJ2-1 provide the parts outside the CDR3, is KAGVTQTPRYLIKTRGQQVTLSCSPISGHRSVSWYQQTPGQGLQFLFEYFSETQRNKGNFPGRFSGRQFSNSRSEMNVSTLELGDSALYLCASRLQGIAYNEQFFGPGTRLTVL.